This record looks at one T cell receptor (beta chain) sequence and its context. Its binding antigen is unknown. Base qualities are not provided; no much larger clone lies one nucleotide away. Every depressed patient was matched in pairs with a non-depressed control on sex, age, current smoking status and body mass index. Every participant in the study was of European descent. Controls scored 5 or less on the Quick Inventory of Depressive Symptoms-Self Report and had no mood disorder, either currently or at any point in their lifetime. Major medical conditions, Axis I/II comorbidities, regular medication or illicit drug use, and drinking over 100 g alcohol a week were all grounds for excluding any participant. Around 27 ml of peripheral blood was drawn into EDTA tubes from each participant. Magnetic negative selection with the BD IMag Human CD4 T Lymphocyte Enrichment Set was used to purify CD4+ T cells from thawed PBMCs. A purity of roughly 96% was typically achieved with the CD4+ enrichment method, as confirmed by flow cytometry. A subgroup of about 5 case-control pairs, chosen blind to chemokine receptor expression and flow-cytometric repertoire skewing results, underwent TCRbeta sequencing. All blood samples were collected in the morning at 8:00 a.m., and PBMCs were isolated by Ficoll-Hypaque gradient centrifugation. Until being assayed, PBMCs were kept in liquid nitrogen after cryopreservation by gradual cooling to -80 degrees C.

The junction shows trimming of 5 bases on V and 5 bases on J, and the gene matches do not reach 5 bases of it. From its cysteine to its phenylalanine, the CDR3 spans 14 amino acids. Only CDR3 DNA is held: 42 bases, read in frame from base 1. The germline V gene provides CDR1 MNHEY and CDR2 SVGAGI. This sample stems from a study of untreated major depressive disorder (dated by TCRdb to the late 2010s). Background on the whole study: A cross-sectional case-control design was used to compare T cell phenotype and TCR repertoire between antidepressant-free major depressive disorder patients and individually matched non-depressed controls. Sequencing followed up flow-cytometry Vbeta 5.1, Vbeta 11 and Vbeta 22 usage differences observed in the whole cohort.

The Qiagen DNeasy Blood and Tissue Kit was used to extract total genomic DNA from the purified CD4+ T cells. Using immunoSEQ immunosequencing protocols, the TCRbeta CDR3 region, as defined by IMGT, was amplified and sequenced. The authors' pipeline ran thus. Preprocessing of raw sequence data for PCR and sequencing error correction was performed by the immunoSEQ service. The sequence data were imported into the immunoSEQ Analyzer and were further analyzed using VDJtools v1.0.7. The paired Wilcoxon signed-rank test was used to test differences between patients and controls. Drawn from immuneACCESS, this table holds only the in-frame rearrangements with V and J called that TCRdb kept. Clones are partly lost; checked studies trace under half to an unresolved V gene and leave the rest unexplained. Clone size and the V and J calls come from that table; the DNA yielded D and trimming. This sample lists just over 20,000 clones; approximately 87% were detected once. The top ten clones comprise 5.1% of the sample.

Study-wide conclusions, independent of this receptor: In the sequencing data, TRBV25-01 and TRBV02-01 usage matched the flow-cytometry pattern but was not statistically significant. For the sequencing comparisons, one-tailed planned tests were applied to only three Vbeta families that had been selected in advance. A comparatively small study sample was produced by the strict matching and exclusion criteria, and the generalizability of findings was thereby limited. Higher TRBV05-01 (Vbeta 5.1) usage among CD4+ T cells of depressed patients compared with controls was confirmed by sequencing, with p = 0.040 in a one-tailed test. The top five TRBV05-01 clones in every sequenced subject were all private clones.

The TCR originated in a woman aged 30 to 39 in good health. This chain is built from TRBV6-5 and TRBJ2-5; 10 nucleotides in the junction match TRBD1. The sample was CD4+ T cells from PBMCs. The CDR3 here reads CASSRQGARETQYF. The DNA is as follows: TGTGCCAGCAGTCGACAGGGGGCTCGGGAGACCCAGTACTTC.